Following are 6 T cell receptor beta chains from one sample sequenced in a study of shared clonotypes between healthy human individuals. TCRdb's table, derived via immunoSEQ multiplex PCR, lists solely in-frame clones and lacks some. The data hold more than 2,000,000 clones, with 85% to 95% observed a single time. Sequencing was carried out using naive CD4+ T cells from PBMCs. Indicated subset: CD45RA+ positively selected. Receptor source: a man younger than 35 in good health. Some clones in this sample may be carry-over from other donors' samples.

This clone was counted between two and nine times. The chain uses TRBV29-1 and TRBJ1-1; D unresolved. V was trimmed by 5 bases and J by 0 bases, leaving 10 bases between them. The CDR3 length is 13 residues. The germline V gene has CDR1 SQVTM and CDR2 ANQGSEA. The CDR3 reads CSVNGLMNTEAFF. The CDR3 DNA sequence: TGCAGCGTTAACGGGCTCATGAACACTGAAGCTTTCTTT.

This clone was seen only once. The genes are TRBV11-2 and TRBJ1-1; D call uncertain. The CDR3 spans 13 residues. CDR1 and CDR2 from the germline V gene are SGHAT and FQNNGV. Between the trimmed V and J ends, which lost 3 bases and 4 bases, there was a span of 9 bases. DNA of the CDR3: TGTGCCAGCAGCTTGAAGGGTGGCACTGAAGCTTTCTTT. Translation gives CASSLKGGTEAFF.

In its sample, this clone was seen once. This chain connects TRBV28 to TRBJ1-3; the D gene is possibly TRBD1 (5 bases). Germline V gene lookup returns CDR1 MDHEN and CDR2 SYDVKM. Trimming pared 5 bases from V and 0 bases from J, leaving 14 bases between. This CDR3 comprises 16 residues. CDR3 protein: CASSPGGTRSGNTIYF. CDR3 in DNA: TGTGCCAGCAGTCCCGGGGGGACCCGCTCTGGAAACACCATATATTTT.

This chain uses TRBV4-1 with TRBJ2-5, with 7 bases aligning to TRBD1. The J call may be in error: the DNA end matches TRBJ2-7 better. The CDR3 extends over 13 amino acids. Germline V lookup: CDR1 MGHRA, CDR2 YSYEKL. CDR3: CASSLYRGYEQYF. DNA for the CDR3: TGCGCCAGCAGCTTATACAGGGGATACGAGCAGTACTTC.

The rearrangement joins TRBV18 to TRBJ2-7; D is possibly TRBD1 (5 bases). Trimming pared 3 bases from V and 0 bases from J, leaving 15 bases between. Germline CDR1 and CDR2: KGHSH and LQKENI. CDR3 length equals 16 residues. Here the CDR3 DNA reads TGTGCCAGCTCACCCTGGCAGGGTATGGACTCCTACGAGCAGTACTTC. It specifies CASSPWQGMDSYEQYF.

A word on this clone: This same CDR3 is encoded by further DNA sequences in the sample. J is TRBJ2-7 and V is TRBV11-3; D gene uncertain. Trimming stripped 1 base from V and 3 bases from J, with 7 bases between. CDR3 length: 13 amino acids. Germline V gene sequence: CDR1 SGHNT, CDR2 YENEEA. The CDR3 DNA sequence: TGTGCCAGCAGCTTAGGAGTAGACTACGAGCAGTACTTC. Amino acid sequence: CASSLGVDYEQYF.